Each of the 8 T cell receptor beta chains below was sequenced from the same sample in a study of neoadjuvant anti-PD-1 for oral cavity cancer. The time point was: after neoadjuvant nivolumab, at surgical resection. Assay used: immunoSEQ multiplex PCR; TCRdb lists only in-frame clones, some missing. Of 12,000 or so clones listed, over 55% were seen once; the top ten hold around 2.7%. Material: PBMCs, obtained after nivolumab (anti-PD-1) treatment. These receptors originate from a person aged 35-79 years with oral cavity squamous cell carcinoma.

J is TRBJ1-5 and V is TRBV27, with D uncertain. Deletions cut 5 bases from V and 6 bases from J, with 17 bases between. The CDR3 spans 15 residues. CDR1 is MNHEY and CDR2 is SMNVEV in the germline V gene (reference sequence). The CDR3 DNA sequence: TGTGCCAGCAGTCCCCGGGCCCGGGCCACTCAGCCCCAGCATTTT. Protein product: CASSPRARATQPQHF.

This chain's CDR3 is CASSETRTDTQYF. The CDR3 region has the DNA TGCGCCAGCAGTGAGACGCGCACAGATACGCAGTATTTT. The J gene is TRBJ2-3, the V gene TRBV10-2; D is undetermined. This CDR3 is built from 13 residues. V lost 2 bases and J 1 base, leaving 4 bases between the germline ends. Germline V CDR1 and CDR2: WSHSY, SAAADI.

The CDR3 region has the DNA TGTGCCAGCAGCCCGCCGTTCTCTGAGACCCAGTACTTC. Translation gives CASSPPFSETQYF. The chain recombines TRBV11-3 with TRBJ2-5, with D unresolved. Germline values: CDR1 SGHNT, CDR2 YENEEA. The ends were cut back, 5 bases at V and 5 bases at J, with 12 bases in the middle. This CDR3 is built from 13 residues.

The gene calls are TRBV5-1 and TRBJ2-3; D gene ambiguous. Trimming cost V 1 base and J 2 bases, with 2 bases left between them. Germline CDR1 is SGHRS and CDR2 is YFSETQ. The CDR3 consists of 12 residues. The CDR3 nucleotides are TGCGCCAGCAGCTTGCCCACAGATACGCAGTATTTT. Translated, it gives CASSLPTDTQYF.

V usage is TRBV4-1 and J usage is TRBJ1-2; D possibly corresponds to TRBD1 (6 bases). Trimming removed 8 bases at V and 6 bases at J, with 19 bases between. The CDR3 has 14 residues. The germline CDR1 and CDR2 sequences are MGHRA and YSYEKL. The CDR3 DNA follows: TGCGCCAGCGGGTGGGGGGGCGCTTCCCATGGCTACACCTTC. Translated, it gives CASGWGGASHGYTF.

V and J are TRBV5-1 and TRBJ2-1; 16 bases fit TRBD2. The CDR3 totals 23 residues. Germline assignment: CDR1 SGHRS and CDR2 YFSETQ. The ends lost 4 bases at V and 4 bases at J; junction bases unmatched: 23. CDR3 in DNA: TGCGCCAGCAGCCTGGCCTTGGGCTCCTTGGGACTAGCGGGGGGGTCCCAATACAATGAGCAGTTCTTC. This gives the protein CASSLALGSLGLAGGSQYNEQFF.

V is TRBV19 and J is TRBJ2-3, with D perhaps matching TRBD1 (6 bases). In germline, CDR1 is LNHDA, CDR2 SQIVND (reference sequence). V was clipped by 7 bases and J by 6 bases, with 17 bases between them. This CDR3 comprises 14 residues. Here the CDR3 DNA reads TGTGCCAGTACCACAAACAGGGTTCCGGATACGCAGTATTTT. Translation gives CASTTNRVPDTQYF.

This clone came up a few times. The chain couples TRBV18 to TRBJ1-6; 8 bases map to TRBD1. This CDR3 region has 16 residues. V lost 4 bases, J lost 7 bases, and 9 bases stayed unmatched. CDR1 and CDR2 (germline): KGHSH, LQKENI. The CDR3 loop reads CASSLNSRDRNSPLHF. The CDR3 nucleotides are TGTGCCAGCTCACTTAATAGCCGGGACAGGAATTCACCCCTCCACTTT.